The 28 T cell receptor beta chains below were found in one sample sequenced in a study of T cell responses to AZD1222 COVID-19 vaccine. TCRdb's table, derived via immunoSEQ multiplex PCR, lists solely in-frame clones and lacks some. The sample carries 150,000 to 200,000 clones, more than 90% recorded once. Source: peripheral blood, taken 28 days after the second dose of the MenACWY control vaccine. These TCRs come from an adult who received the MenACWY meningococcal vaccine as a control.

The chain carries TRBV9 and TRBJ2-7; TRBD2 is a possible D gene (6 bases). The CDR3 covers 15 residues. With 0 bases removed from V and 0 bases from J, the gap between germline ends came to 10 bases. CDR1 and CDR2 from the germline V gene are SGDLS and YYNGEE. CDR3 sequence: CASSVDGGSSYEQYF. The DNA for the CDR3 is TGTGCCAGCAGCGTAGATGGAGGGAGCTCCTACGAGCAGTACTTC.

This clone came up a few times. Sequence at one end of the junction differs from germline and may be a read error. The chain uses TRBV7-7 and TRBJ2-1, with D possibly being TRBD1 (6 bases). There are 18 residues in the CDR3. Germline V lookup: CDR1 SSHAT, CDR2 FNYEAQ (reference sequence). CDR3 coding DNA: TGTGCTAGCAGCTTGTTTGTCTCCGATCCTAGCAGGGGCAATGAGCAGTTCTTC. Its protein is CASSLFVSDPSRGNEQFF.

The V gene is TRBV19, the J gene TRBJ2-1; 15 bases match TRBD2. V shed 1 base, J shed 9 bases, and the junction held 1 base outside the gene matches. CDR1 is LNHDA, CDR2 SQIVND, per germline (reference sequence). The CDR3 covers 15 residues. The CDR3 nucleotides read TGTGCCAGTAGTATAGCGGGACTAGCGGGAGGTGAGCAGTTCTTC. Encoded protein: CASSIAGLAGGEQFF.

A few counts support this clone. The chain carries TRBV6-2 or TRBV6-3 and TRBJ2-1; D may match TRBD1 or TRBD2 (7 bases each). Germline lookup yields CDR1 MNHEY and CDR2 SVGEGT. The CDR3 is 15 residues long. V was clipped by 5 bases and J by 4 bases, with 15 bases between them. This chain's CDR3 is CASSQRDSLYNEQFF. The DNA for the CDR3 is TGTGCCAGCAGTCAGCGGGACAGCCTTTACAATGAGCAGTTCTTC.

The sample holds a few counts of this clone. The rearrangement links TRBV18 to TRBJ1-6; D is undetermined. Germline CDR1 reads KGHSH; CDR2 reads LQKENI. Trimming stripped 3 bases from V and 10 bases from J, with 10 bases between. This CDR3 is built from 13 residues. CDR3 DNA sequence: TGTGCCAGCTCACCGGTCGAGGACTCACCCCTCCACTTT. Amino acids: CASSPVEDSPLHF.

This chain joins TRBV30 and TRBJ1-2; D is possibly TRBD1 (5 bases). The CDR3 extends over 14 amino acids. Germline V gives CDR1 GTSNPN, CDR2 SVGIG (reference sequence). Trimming cost V 2 bases and J 0 bases, with 10 bases left between them. The CDR3 sequence is CAWSLQGANYGYTF. CDR3 bases: TGTGCCTGGAGTCTCCAGGGAGCTAACTATGGCTACACCTTC.

The chain carries TRBV12-5 and TRBJ1-2, with 7 bases fitting TRBD1. The V gene's germline CDR1 is LGHNT and CDR2 FRNRAP. V was clipped by 6 bases and J by 1 base; unmatched bases: 8. CDR3 length: 15 amino acids. CDR3 bases: TGTGCTAGTGGGCTTGACAGGGTCCTTAACTATGGCTACACCTTC. Its protein is CASGLDRVLNYGYTF.

The chain carries TRBV28 and TRBJ2-7; the D gene is possibly TRBD1 (6 bases). Germline-derived CDR1 and CDR2 are MDHEN and SYDVKM. The CDR3 totals 12 residues. The ends were cut back, 2 bases at V and 12 bases at J, with 14 bases in the middle. CDR3 sequence reads: CASSLREAGAYF. CDR3 bases: TGTGCCAGCAGTTTAAGGGAAGCAGGGGCGTACTTC.

The chain has TRBV14 and TRBJ1-2; no reliable D call. Germline V CDR1 and CDR2: SGHDN, FVKESK. This CDR3 has 14 amino acids. The V end was cut by 1 base, the J end by 0 bases, with 6 bases between. The CDR3 sequence: CASSQVRANYGYTF. In DNA, the CDR3 is TGTGCCAGCAGCCAAGTGCGGGCTAACTATGGCTACACCTTC.

This chain joins TRBV30 and TRBJ1-4; 7 bases map to TRBD1. The V segment lost 8 bases and the J segment 6 bases; nucleotides outside the gene matches: 12. The CDR3 extends over 14 amino acids. Germline CDR1 GTSNPN, CDR2 SVGIG (reference sequence). This CDR3 is CAGGEGGMDEKLFF. CDR3 DNA sequence: TGTGCCGGGGGGGAAGGGGGCATGGATGAAAAACTGTTTTTT. The full variable domain, completed using reference TRBV30 and TRBJ1-4, is SQTIHQWPATLVQPVGSPLSLECTVEGTSNPNLYWYRQAAGRGLQLLFYSVGIGQISSEVPQNLSASRPQDRQFILSSKKLLLSDSGFYLCAGGEGGMDEKLFFGSGTQLSVL.

This chain connects TRBV19 to TRBJ1-2; TRBD1 matches 8 bases. This CDR3 is 14 amino acids long. Germline CDR1 LNHDA, CDR2 SQIVND (reference sequence). V lost 5 bases to trimming and J lost 4 bases; unmatched junction nucleotides: 6. CDR3 coding DNA: TGTGCCAGTAGTGTGACAGGGGCGATCTATGGCTACACCTTC. Residues: CASSVTGAIYGYTF. Complete variable domain (other parts from reference TRBV19 and TRBJ1-2): DGGITQSPKYLFRKEGQNVTLSCEQNLNHDAMYWYRQDPGQGLRLIYYSQIVNDFQKGDIAEGYSVSREKKESFPLTVTSAQKNPTAFYLCASSVTGAIYGYTFGSGTRLTVV.

The chain joins TRBV28 to TRBJ1-1, with 11 bases fitting TRBD1. Germline assignment: CDR1 MDHEN and CDR2 SYDVKM. CDR3 length: 16 residues. V shed 1 base, J shed 6 bases, and the junction held 7 bases outside the gene matches. The CDR3 DNA follows: TGTGCCAGCAGTTTATTCGGACAGGGGGCGCTTTCTGAAGCTTTCTTT. Translating gives CASSLFGQGALSEAFF.

The chain employs TRBV18 and TRBJ2-1; weak D call: TRBD1 (6 bases). The CDR3 is 18 residues long. CDR1 KGHSH and CDR2 LQKENI come from the germline V gene. With 5 bases removed from V and 5 bases from J, the gap between germline ends came to 25 bases. DNA of the CDR3: TGTGCCAGCTCATACGGACAGCGCAGGGGATATAGTAACAATGAGCAGTTCTTC. This encodes CASSYGQRRGYSNNEQFF.

The chain is built from TRBV6-1 and TRBJ1-1; 7 bases align to TRBD1. Germline CDR1 is MNHNS and CDR2 is SASEGT. This CDR3 spans 15 amino acids. The V segment lost 3 bases and the J segment 4 bases; nucleotides outside the gene matches: 8. The CDR3 here is CASSDPRQGSTEAFF. The CDR3 coding sequence is TGTGCCAGCAGTGACCCACGACAGGGTAGCACTGAAGCTTTCTTT.

DNA of the CDR3: TGTGCCAGCAGGCCAGGACAAGAGACCCAGTACTTC. This translates into CASRPGQETQYF. The chain is built from TRBV25-1 and TRBJ2-5; the D is unclear. V was trimmed by 6 bases and J by 2 bases, leaving 7 bases between them. This CDR3 has 12 amino acids. Germline V lookup: CDR1 MGHDK, CDR2 SYGVNS.

V usage is TRBV5-6 and J usage is TRBJ2-2, with TRBD2 matching 11 bases. CDR1 and CDR2 (germline): SGHDT, YYEEEE. The CDR3 sequence is 15 residues long. Unmatched junction bases numbered 6, after V lost 4 bases and J lost 7 bases. The CDR3 DNA is TGTGCCAGCAGCCCTAGCGGGAGGCCAGGCGGGGAGCTGTTTTTT. Protein: CASSPSGRPGGELFF.

The chain uses TRBV5-1 and TRBJ2-1; a weak D match, TRBD1 (6 bases). Germline CDR1 reads SGHRS; CDR2 reads YFSETQ. The CDR3 totals 12 residues. The V and J ends lost 1 base and 10 bases respectively, with 9 bases between them. The CDR3 here is CASSLQGREQFF. The CDR3 bases are TGCGCCAGCAGCTTGCAGGGGCGGGAGCAGTTCTTC.

This chain uses TRBV7-2 with TRBJ2-3, with D unresolved. The V gene lost 5 bases and the J gene lost 2 bases, with 5 bases spanning the gap. Germline loops: CDR1 SGHTA, CDR2 FQGNSA. The CDR3 spans 12 residues. The CDR3 sequence is CASSALTDTQYF. In DNA form, the CDR3 reads TGTGCCAGCAGCGCCCTCACAGATACGCAGTATTTT.

This sequence joins TRBV24-1 and TRBJ2-1; D is ambiguous. The germline CDR1 and CDR2 sequences are KGHDR and SFDVKD. Trimming shortened V by 4 bases and J by 4 bases, and 7 bases separated the two germline ends. The CDR3 totals 13 residues. The CDR3 loop is CATSDGRYNEQFF. CDR3 coding DNA: TGTGCCACCAGTGACGGAAGGTACAATGAGCAGTTCTTC.

This chain links TRBV6-2 or TRBV6-3 with TRBJ1-5; D is undetermined. The CDR3 runs to 15 residues. The germline V gene encodes CDR1 MNHEY and CDR2 SVGEGT. Trimming cost V 2 bases and J 2 bases, with 10 bases left between them. CDR3 in DNA: TGTGCCAGCAGTTACGACACTGCCGGCAATCAGCCCCAGCATTTT. Translating gives CASSYDTAGNQPQHF.

This chain links TRBV19 with TRBJ1-2; TRBD1 agrees at 7 bases. This CDR3 is 16 amino acids long. The germline V gene has CDR1 LNHDA and CDR2 SQIVND (reference sequence). V shed 7 bases and J 7 bases; nucleotides not matched to a gene: 18. CDR3 residues: CASMMRVGGGGSGYTF. Written as DNA, the CDR3 is TGTGCCAGTATGATGAGGGTAGGGGGCGGCGGGAGTGGCTACACCTTC.

The chain uses TRBV9 and TRBJ2-7, with 8 bases that match TRBD2. V was pared by 0 bases and J by 4 bases, with 6 bases of the junction left unmatched. Germline V CDR1 and CDR2: SGDLS, YYNGEE. This CDR3 has 15 amino acids. CDR3 amino acids: CASSVGGTSRYEQYF. DNA for the CDR3: TGTGCCAGCAGCGTAGGGGGGACTAGTCGGTACGAGCAGTACTTC.

The table lists this clone with a count of one. The CDR3 coding sequence is TGTGCCAGTAGTCGGGACAGGGGGGCTAATCAGCCCCAGCATTTT. This gives the protein CASSRDRGANQPQHF. The V gene is TRBV19, the J gene TRBJ1-5, with TRBD1 matching over 11 bases. V dropped 5 bases and J dropped 4; count of bases not matched to a gene: 4. The CDR3 consists of 15 residues. Per the germline V gene, CDR1 is LNHDA and CDR2 is SQIVND (reference sequence).

The CDR3, as DNA: TGTGCCAGCAGTCAGGGACCCTACACTGAAGCTTTCTTT. It translates to CASSQGPYTEAFF. V usage is TRBV6-6 and J usage is TRBJ1-1; the D gene is possibly TRBD1 (5 bases). V lost 5 bases to trimming and J lost 3 bases, with 10 bases between them. This CDR3 comprises 13 residues. The germline V gene encodes CDR1 MNHNY and CDR2 SVGAGI (reference sequence).

The V and J genes are TRBV2 and TRBJ1-4, with D uncertain. The CDR3 totals 14 residues. Germline CDR1 and CDR2: SNHLY and FYNNEI. V was shortened by 6 bases and J by 0 bases, with 8 bases between the two germline ends. CDR3 in DNA: TGTGCCAGCAGCATAAGTGCAACTAATGAAAAACTGTTTTTT. It codes for CASSISATNEKLFF. Together with reference TRBV2 and TRBJ1-4, the CDR3 gives the full variable domain: EPEVTQTPSHQVTQMGQEVILRCVPISNHLYFYWYRQILGQKVEFLVSFYNNEISEKSEIFDDQFSVERPDGSNFTLKIRSTKLEDSAMYFCASSISATNEKLFFGSGTQLSVL.

V gene TRBV28 combines with J gene TRBJ2-7; TRBD2 might be the D (6 bases). CDR1 and CDR2 (germline): MDHEN, SYDVKM. With 9 bases removed from V and 4 bases from J, the gap between germline ends came to 7 bases. The CDR3 extends over 10 amino acids. CDR3 sequence reads: CASGGYEQYF. CDR3 DNA sequence: TGTGCCAGTGGGGGGTACGAGCAGTACTTC. Filled out from reference TRBV28 and TRBJ2-7, the complete variable domain reads DVKVTQSSRYLVKRTGEKVFLECVQDMDHENMFWYRQDPGLGLRLIYFSYDVKMKEKGDIPEGYSVSREKKERFSLILESASTNQTSMYLCASGGYEQYFGPGTRLTVT.

The chain carries TRBV7-8 and TRBJ2-2, with D possibly matching TRBD1 (6 bases). This CDR3 contains 15 residues. The germline V gene has CDR1 SGHVS and CDR2 FQNEAQ. The germline V and J ends were trimmed by 1 base and 5 bases, with 11 bases remaining between them. CDR3 bases: TGTGCCAGCAGCTTAGTGGGTCAGGGGACCGGGGAGCTGTTTTTT. Its protein is CASSLVGQGTGELFF.

The V call is TRBV2, the J call TRBJ1-3, with a weak D call TRBD1 (5 bases). CDR3 length equals 10 residues. Per the germline V gene, CDR1 is SNHLY and CDR2 is FYNNEI. V lost 9 bases, J lost 11 bases, and 11 bases lay in between. The CDR3, as DNA: TGTGCCAGTTTGGGGCGATCCATATATTTT. This encodes CASLGRSIYF.